This TCR beta chain was sequenced in a study of blood T cell repertoires in COVID-19. Study details: Sample material is recorded as cDNA or gDNA derived from T cells, B-cell-depleted T cells, or PBMCs.

Profiled with immunoSEQ multiplex PCR; TCRdb holds only in-frame clones, not every one. This table holds 350,000 or so clones, 87% found once. The V gene end was trimmed by 6 bases and the J gene end by 1 base; junction bases not matched to a gene: 8. CDR1 KGHSH and CDR2 LQKENI come from the germline V gene. The length of the CDR3 is 15 residues. The clonotype originates from a woman in her 30s with COVID-19, enrolled during active disease. The sample was peripheral blood. This chain uses TRBV18 with TRBJ2-7; TRBD2 agrees at 8 bases. This chain's CDR3 is CASSESGSLSYEQYF. Written as DNA, the CDR3 is TGTGCCAGCTCGGAAAGCGGGAGTTTATCCTACGAGCAGTACTTC. The whole variable domain, remainder taken from reference TRBV18 and TRBJ2-7, is NAGVMQNPRHLVRRRGQEARLRCSPMKGHSHVYWYRQLPEEGLKFMVYLQKENIIDESGMPKERFSAEFPKEGPSILRIQQVVRGDSAAYFCASSESGSLSYEQYFGPGTRLTVT.